Shown below are 24 T cell receptor beta chains from a single sample sequenced in a study of regulatory T cells in long-lasting Graves disease. Combining iRepertoire HTBI primers with Arm-PCR of CDR3 regions, the authors built TCR beta libraries. TCRdb processed the multiplex PCR reads anew with MiXCR; each CDR3 protein has one entry. Of over 200,000 distinct CDR3 sequences listed, roughly 18% are singletons. Time point indicated: newly diagnosed GD, antithyroid drugs for less than 3 months. TCR sequences were obtained from RNA taken from PBMCs. This same sample was also taken into another study, of T cells in Graves' hyperthyroidism and ophthalmopathy.

The specimen comprised peripheral blood mononuclear cells (PBMCs), sampled at new diagnosis, from a patient treated with antithyroid drugs. All receptors come from a woman under 40 with Graves disease.

In its sample, this clonotype was seen many times. The chain links TRBV4-1 to TRBJ1-1; D remains unclear. The CDR3 is 12 residues long. Trimming stripped 3 bases from V and 13 bases from J, with 15 bases between. Looked up from germline, CDR1 is MGHRA and CDR2 is YSYEKL. DNA of the CDR3: TGCGCCAGCAGCCAGGCCCCCACCCAGGTTTTCTTT. Its protein product is CASSQAPTQVFF.

This clonotype was detected ten times or more. V gene TRBV28 combines with J gene TRBJ1-3; unclear D gene. Trimming took off 11 bases at V and 2 bases at J, with 13 bases between the two ends. The CDR3 is 13 amino acids. Germline V gene lookup returns CDR1 MDHEN and CDR2 SYDVKM. CDR3 residues: CASVQTAGNTIYF. CDR3 bases: TGTGCCTCCGTCCAAACGGCTGGAAACACCATATATTTT.

This clonotype was counted at least ten times. CDR3 sequence (DNA): TGTGCCAGCAGCTTACGACCCTCCGAGCTCTCTGGAAACACCATATATTTT. As protein: CASSLRPSELSGNTIYF. The gene calls are TRBV7-6 and TRBJ1-3; no definite D call. This CDR3 has 17 residues. CDR1 and CDR2 from the germline V gene are SGHVS and FNYEAQ. Trimming left V 2 bases short and J 0 bases short, with 14 bases between.

This clonotype occurred many times. V usage is TRBV5-1 and J usage is TRBJ2-3; 10 bases fit TRBD1. The CDR3 runs 15 residues. V was pared by 6 bases and J by 2 bases, with 6 bases of the junction left unmatched. Germline CDR1 SGHRS, CDR2 YFSETQ. The CDR3 sequence is CASKSGTGDTDTQYF. Here the CDR3 DNA reads TGCGCCAGCAAAAGCGGGACAGGGGACACAGATACGCAGTATTTT.

The rearrangement joins TRBV29-1 to TRBJ1-2, with 9 positions matching TRBD1. This CDR3 contains 15 residues. Germline CDR1 reads SQVTM; CDR2 reads ANQGSEA. The trim removed 7 bases at V and 7 bases at J, leaving 16 bases unmatched. This CDR3 reads CSAARPTGTGSGYTF. The CDR3 DNA reads TGCAGCGCCGCCCGGCCAACCGGGACAGGGTCTGGCTACACCTTC. The full variable domain, completed using reference TRBV29-1 and TRBJ1-2, is SAVISQKPSRDICQRGTSLTIQCQVDSQVTMMFWYRQQPGQSLTLIATANQGSEATYESGFVIDKFPISRPNLTFSTLTVSNMSPEDSSIYLCSAARPTGTGSGYTFGSGTRLTVV.

The J gene is TRBJ2-2, the V gene TRBV7-3, with no clear D. Trimming cost V 4 bases and J 8 bases, with 8 bases left between them. CDR1 and CDR2 (germline): SGHTA, FQGTGA. CDR3 length: 12 amino acids. CDR3 DNA: TGTGCCAGCAGCTCTTTCACAGGGGAGCTGTTTTTT. This sequence encodes CASSSFTGELFF.

This clonotype was counted many times. The gene calls are TRBV7-9 and TRBJ1-5; D is uncertain. In germline, CDR1 is SEHNR, CDR2 FQNEAQ (reference sequence). V was pared by 1 base and J by 3 bases, with 7 bases between. The CDR3 covers 14 residues. CDR3 region: CASSLGAYNQPQHF. The CDR3 DNA is TGTGCCAGCAGCTTAGGGGCCTACAATCAGCCCCAGCATTTT.

V usage is TRBV7-6 and J usage is TRBJ2-1; the match to TRBD2 covers 11 bases. CDR1 is SGHVS and CDR2 is FNYEAQ in the germline V gene. This CDR3 region has 16 residues. After removal of 5 bases from V and 4 bases from J, the junction contained 7 bases not matched to a gene. CDR3 nucleotides: TGTGCCAGCAGCACCTTAGCGGGAGGGCCTTACAATGAGCAGTTCTTC. Translating gives CASSTLAGGPYNEQFF.

A few counts support this clonotype. A much larger clone differs by one base, so this may be a read error. This chain joins TRBV12-3 or TRBV12-4 and TRBJ2-5; D tentatively fits TRBD1 or TRBD2 (5 bases each). Trimming removed 8 bases at V and 3 bases at J, with 16 bases between. CDR3 size: 14 residues. The CDR3 DNA reads TGTGCCAGCGGCTCCAGTGGGGGAAAAGAGACCCAGTACTTC. This translates into CASGSSGGKETQYF.

The CDR3 sequence is CASSRSGLAFSSYEQYF. CDR3 in DNA: TGTGCCAGCAGCCGGTCCGGACTAGCTTTTAGCTCCTACGAGCAGTACTTC. The chain employs TRBV3-1 and TRBJ2-7; 8 positions match TRBD2. V gave up 4 bases and J gave up 0 bases; unmatched junction bases: 11. The germline CDR1 and CDR2 sequences are LGHDT and YNNKEL (reference sequence). This CDR3 spans 17 amino acids.

Many counts were recorded for this clonotype. The chain has TRBV12-5 and TRBJ1-5; D unclear. Per the germline V gene, CDR1 is LGHNT and CDR2 is FRNRAP. The CDR3 spans 19 residues. V was cut by 1 base and J by 0 bases, with 19 bases left in between. CDR3 sequence reads: CASGLELTDRQYSNQPQHF. CDR3 coding DNA: TGTGCTAGTGGTTTGGAACTTACGGATAGACAATATAGCAATCAGCCCCAGCATTTT.

This clonotype has ten or more counts. The V and J genes are TRBV7-2 and TRBJ1-3; 9 bases agree with TRBD1. Germline V gene lookup returns CDR1 SGHTA and CDR2 FQGNSA. The CDR3 has 17 residues. The ends lost 0 bases at V and 1 base at J; junction bases unmatched: 4. CDR3 residues: CASSLAPGTGSGNTIYF. CDR3 in DNA: TGTGCCAGCAGCTTAGCTCCGGGGACAGGGTCTGGAAACACCATATATTTT.

This clonotype has at least ten counts. The J gene is TRBJ2-7, the V gene TRBV7-2, with 7 bases matching TRBD2. V lost 5 bases, J lost 2 bases, and 6 bases stayed unmatched. The germline V gene encodes CDR1 SGHTA and CDR2 FQGNSA. The length of the CDR3 is 14 residues. The CDR3 DNA is TGTGCCAGCAGCCCCCGACTAGCCGCCTACGAGCAGTACTTC. Amino acids: CASSPRLAAYEQYF. The variable domain in full, with the rest retrieved from reference TRBV7-2 and TRBJ2-7, is GAGVSQSPSNKVTEKGKDVELRCDPISGHTALYWYRQSLGQGLEFLIYFQGNSAPDKSGLPSDRFSAERTGGSVSTLTIQRTQQEDSAVYLCASSPRLAAYEQYFGPGTRLTVT.

This rearrangement joins TRBV11-2 to TRBJ2-5, with D perhaps matching TRBD2 (5 bases). CDR1 is SGHAT and CDR2 is FQNNGV in the germline V gene. This CDR3 spans 16 amino acids. The ends were cut back, 2 bases at V and 3 bases at J, with 16 bases in the middle. In DNA form, the CDR3 reads TGTGCCAGCAGCTTACGTACTAGACTTTCGGAAGAGACCCAGTACTTC. Translation: CASSLRTRLSEETQYF.

In its sample, this clonotype was seen many times. V gene TRBV3-1 combines with J gene TRBJ2-3, with D possibly being TRBD2 (6 bases). The ends were cut back, 2 bases at V and 1 base at J, with 13 bases in the middle. The CDR3 covers 16 residues. Germline V lookup: CDR1 LGHDT, CDR2 YNNKEL (reference sequence). The CDR3 spells CASSQPGADGTDTQYF. DNA of the CDR3: TGTGCCAGCAGCCAACCGGGAGCGGATGGCACAGATACGCAGTATTTT.

J is TRBJ2-3 and V is TRBV20-1; no clear D gene. The CDR3 length is 13 residues. Germline loops: CDR1 DFQATT, CDR2 SNEGSKA (reference sequence). V was clipped by 4 bases and J by 5 bases, with 13 bases between them. DNA for the CDR3: TGCAGTGCTAAGGTCGGGTCGGGAGATACGCAGTATTTT. This encodes CSAKVGSGDTQYF.

The chain is built from TRBV5-4 and TRBJ2-3; 12 positions agree with TRBD2. The trim removed 2 bases at V and 1 base at J, leaving 5 bases unmatched. The CDR3 totals 17 residues. The V gene's germline CDR1 is SGHNT and CDR2 YYREEE (reference sequence). CDR3 region: CASSFPSGGAGTDTQYF. CDR3 nucleotides: TGTGCCAGCAGCTTCCCTAGCGGGGGGGCTGGCACAGATACGCAGTATTTT.

This clonotype was counted between two and nine times. The rearrangement links TRBV20-1 to TRBJ2-5; 14 nucleotides line up with TRBD2. Per germline, CDR1 DFQATT and CDR2 SNEGSKA (reference sequence). The CDR3 contains 15 residues. J was trimmed by 2 bases and V by 2 bases; bases with no gene match: 1. In DNA, the CDR3 is TGCAGTGCTAGAAGACTAGCGGGGGGGCAAGAGACCCAGTACTTC. The encoded protein is CSARRLAGGQETQYF.

As for this clonotype: One end of the junction does not line up with germline, which may come from a read error. The chain recombines TRBV20-1 with TRBJ2-3; D perhaps matches TRBD1 (5 bases). The CDR3 runs 14 residues. Germline-derived CDR1 and CDR2 are DFQATT and SNEGSKA (reference sequence). The CDR3 nucleotides are TGCAGTGCTAGAGTTGGCACATCCACAGGTACGCAGTATTTT. Translating it yields CSARVGTSTGTQYF.

This clonotype came up a few times. The rearrangement links TRBV19 to TRBJ2-7, with a possible D match to TRBD1 (5 bases). The V gene's germline CDR1 is LNHDA and CDR2 SQIVND (reference sequence). The CDR3 spans 15 residues. Trimming took off 2 bases at V and 2 bases at J, with 13 bases between the two ends. The chain's CDR3 is CASSIRTRHPYEQYF. The CDR3 nucleotides are TGTGCCAGTAGTATAAGGACACGTCACCCCTACGAGCAGTACTTC.

The J gene is TRBJ1-1, the V gene TRBV19, with D unclear. This CDR3 is built from 15 residues. Germline V gene data show CDR1 as LNHDA and CDR2 as SQIVND (reference sequence). Trimming pared 7 bases from V and 1 base from J, leaving 16 bases between. In nucleotides, the CDR3 is TGTGCCAGTAACGGCCGGCCGGGCCAGAACACTGAAGCTTTCTTT. Its translation is CASNGRPGQNTEAFF.

This clonotype has at least ten counts. The chain joins TRBV27 to TRBJ1-2, with 8 nucleotides matching TRBD1. The germline gives CDR1 MNHEY, CDR2 SMNVEV (reference sequence). This CDR3 region has 14 residues. J was trimmed by 8 bases and V by 7 bases; bases with no gene match: 12. CDR3 bases: TGTGCCAGCACTCCCGGACAGGGCCTTGAAGGCTACACCTTC. Its protein is CASTPGQGLEGYTF.

This clonotype was seen repeatedly, ten times or more. This rearrangement joins TRBV20-1 to TRBJ2-3, with TRBD1 matching over 8 bases. CDR1 is DFQATT and CDR2 is SNEGSKA in the germline V gene (reference sequence). The trim removed 0 bases at V and 4 bases at J, leaving 9 bases unmatched. This CDR3 is built from 16 residues. DNA of the CDR3: TGCAGTGCTAGAGATCCCTGGACAGGGCGGGCAGATACGCAGTATTTT. As protein: CSARDPWTGRADTQYF.

This clonotype has a count of ten or more. The chain combines TRBV13 with TRBJ1-6; maybe TRBD1 (6 bases). CDR1 and CDR2 (germline): PRHDT, FYEKMQ (reference sequence). Between the trimmed V and J ends, which lost 5 bases and 7 bases, there was a span of 15 bases. The CDR3 runs to 15 residues. The CDR3 loop reads CASSRNRANNSPLHF. CDR3 bases: TGTGCCAGCAGCCGTAACAGGGCCAACAATTCACCCCTCCACTTT.